Detailed here is one T cell receptor (beta chain). Antigen unknown. These data belong to a study of T cell responses to AZD1222 COVID-19 vaccine. Study overall: The analysis combined second doses at about 4 or about 12 weeks. Broader study findings: Of the AZD1222 recipients, only 5 to 7 were seropositive at baseline.

V lost 1 base to trimming and J lost 6 bases, with 9 bases between them. The CDR3 runs to 13 residues. Germline CDR1 and CDR2: SGHTA and FQGNSA. Libraries were prepared by immunoSEQ multiplex PCR; TCRdb keeps only in-frame clonotypes and omits some of them. The sample shows about 67,000 clones, around 80% of them seen only once. V gene TRBV7-2 combines with J gene TRBJ1-2; no clear D gene. Sequencing used peripheral blood, obtained on day 0 of AZD1222 vaccination. This receptor was identified in an adult in good health. The CDR3 region has the DNA TGTGCCAGCAGCTTAGGGGGATGGCATGGCTACACCTTC. Residues: CASSLGGWHGYTF. The full variable domain, its missing parts supplied by reference TRBV7-2 and TRBJ1-2, is GAGVSQSPSNKVTEKGKDVELRCDPISGHTALYWYRQSLGQGLEFLIYFQGNSAPDKSGLPSDRFSAERTGGSVSTLTIQRTQQEDSAVYLCASSLGGWHGYTFGSGTRLTVV.